This is a list of T cell receptor beta chains from one sample in a study of naive and memory T cell subsets. TCRdb redid the calling of the 5' RACE reads with MiXCR, one entry per CDR3 protein. The sample shows approximately 49,000 distinct CDR3 sequences, around 4.7% of them seen only once. Receptor source: a female donor in good health. Each CDR3 is given with its conserved first and last residue. Fields, in order: CDR3 protein, CDR3 DNA, V gene, clone size, D gene, J gene. The D gene is left open where the match is weak. For some rows the clone size is stated as once, few or many, or as a class when expanded; others skip it.

CDR3aa: CSVGTSGTGELFF
CDR3nt: TGCAGCGTTGGGACTAGCGGGACCGGGGAGCTGTTTTTT
v_gene: TRBV29-1
abundance: many
d_gene: TRBD2
j_gene: TRBJ2-2

CDR3aa: CASSHRDRRFF
CDR3nt: TGTGCCAGCAGTCACCGGGACCGGAGGTTCTTC
v_gene: TRBV28
abundance: many
d_gene: -
j_gene: TRBJ2-1

CDR3aa: CAWSARFNEQFF
CDR3nt: TGTGCCTGGAGTGCAAGGTTCAATGAGCAGTTCTTC
v_gene: TRBV30
abundance: many
d_gene: -
j_gene: TRBJ2-1

CDR3aa: CASSRAGTLQETQYF
CDR3nt: TGTGCCAGCAGTCGGGCGGGAACTCTTCAAGAGACCCAGTACTTC
v_gene: TRBV12-3/TRBV12-4
abundance: few
d_gene: -
j_gene: TRBJ2-5

CDR3aa: CASSDGTSRFNEQFF
CDR3nt: TGTGCCAGCAGCGACGGGACTAGCAGATTCAATGAGCAGTTCTTC
v_gene: TRBV7-2
abundance: many
d_gene: TRBD2
j_gene: TRBJ2-1

CDR3aa: CASSRDANTEAFF
CDR3nt: TGTGCCAGCAGCCGCGACGCGAACACTGAAGCTTTCTTT
v_gene: TRBV7-2
abundance: many
d_gene: -
j_gene: TRBJ1-1

CDR3aa: CASNRGTDGYTF
CDR3nt: TGTGCCAGTAATAGGGGAACGGATGGCTACACCTTC
v_gene: TRBV19
abundance: many
d_gene: -
j_gene: TRBJ1-2

CDR3aa: CSAIVGRSVPRDTQYF
CDR3nt: TGCAGTGCTATAGTGGGGCGCTCGGTTCCTCGGGATACGCAGTATTTT
v_gene: TRBV20-1
abundance: many
d_gene: -
j_gene: TRBJ2-3

CDR3aa: CSLDGGGAGPPSYEQYF
CDR3nt: TGCAGCCTGGACGGGGGGGGAGCGGGACCTCCCTCCTACGAGCAGTACTTC
v_gene: TRBV29-1
abundance: -
d_gene: TRBD2
j_gene: TRBJ2-7

CDR3aa: CAISESNRVRDTQYF
CDR3nt: TGTGCCATCAGTGAGTCGAACAGGGTCCGAGATACGCAGTATTTT
v_gene: TRBV10-3
abundance: many
d_gene: -
j_gene: TRBJ2-3

CDR3aa: CSAYRLTDTQYF
CDR3nt: TGCAGTGCCTACCGGCTCACAGATACGCAGTATTTT
v_gene: TRBV20-1
abundance: many
d_gene: -
j_gene: TRBJ2-3

CDR3aa: CASSLGPGTNYGYTF
CDR3nt: TGTGCCAGCAGCTTGGGTCCGGGTACTAACTATGGCTACACCTTC
v_gene: TRBV5-6
abundance: -
d_gene: -
j_gene: TRBJ1-2

CDR3aa: CASTPGLRYEQFF
CDR3nt: TGTGCCAGCACCCCGGGACTACGTTATGAGCAGTTCTTC
v_gene: TRBV12-3/TRBV12-4
abundance: many
d_gene: TRBD2
j_gene: TRBJ2-1

CDR3aa: CSVVSQGISGRELFF
CDR3nt: TGCAGCGTTGTTTCACAGGGGATATCAGGCCGGGAGCTGTTTTTT
v_gene: TRBV29-1
abundance: many
d_gene: TRBD1
j_gene: TRBJ2-2